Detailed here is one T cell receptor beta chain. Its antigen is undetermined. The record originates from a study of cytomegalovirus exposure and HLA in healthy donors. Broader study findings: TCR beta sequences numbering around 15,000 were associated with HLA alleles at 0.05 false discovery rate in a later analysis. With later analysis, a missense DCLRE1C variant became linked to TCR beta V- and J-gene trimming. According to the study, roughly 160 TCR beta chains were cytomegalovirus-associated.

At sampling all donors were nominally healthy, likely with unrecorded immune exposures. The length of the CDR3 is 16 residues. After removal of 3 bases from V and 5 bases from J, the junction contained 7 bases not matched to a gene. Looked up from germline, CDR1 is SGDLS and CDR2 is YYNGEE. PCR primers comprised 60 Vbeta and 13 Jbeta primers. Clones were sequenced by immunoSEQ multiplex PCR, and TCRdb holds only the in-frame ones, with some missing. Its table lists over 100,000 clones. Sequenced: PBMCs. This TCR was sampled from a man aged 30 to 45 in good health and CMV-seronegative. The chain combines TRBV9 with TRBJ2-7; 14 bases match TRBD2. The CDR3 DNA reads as TGTGCCAGCAGCGGTCGACTAGCGGGGGGGCGGGACGAGCAGTACTTC. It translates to CASSGRLAGGRDEQYF.